The entry below gives a single T cell receptor (beta chain) sequence along with its context. This clonotype occurred many times. The antigen it recognizes is unknown. At one end, the junction sequence differs from germline, possibly due to a read error. The method was 5' RACE. The sequencing machine was a NextSeq 500. The TCR library protocol attached unique molecular identifiers to individual cDNA molecules to correct for sequencing error and PCR bias. TCR alpha and beta chains were both sequenced, and the abundances of alpha and beta sequences in each sample were closely correlated with each other. Per the authors' processing: Decombinator V4 was used to perform V gene, J gene and CDR3 annotation of TCR sequences. Expanded TCRs were defined as changing significantly between any two time points under a Poisson model with p below 0.0001. TCR abundances were normalised to the total number of TCRs sequenced per sample and expressed as counts per million. MAIT TCRs were defined by TRAV1-2 paired with TRAJ12, TRAJ20 or TRAJ33, and iNKT TCRs by TRAV10 paired with TRAJ18. VDJdb, accessed 1 November 2021, was searched for CMV, EBV and SARS-CoV-2 annotated TCRs, with TCRs annotated for multiple antigens excluded. Clones were called with MiXCR by TCRdb after fastp trimmed the public reads at Q25, and only in-frame beta chains were retained. All rows with the same CDR3 protein become a single entry with the most common DNA and genes. TCRdb's processing, not the study's, gives the V and J calls here. This sample holds roughly 48,000 distinct CDR3 sequences; roughly 5.5% were observed only once. The top ten hold about 4.4% of the sample.

These data come from a study of early T cells in non-severe SARS-CoV-2 infection (dated by TCRdb to the early 2020s). Study-level background: Because TCR sequencing relied on bulk RNA taken from unsorted whole blood, pairing of alpha and beta chains was not possible. Study-level results and caveats: VDJdb matching was skewed toward anti-spike CD8 responses and likely underestimated virus-specific expansions by missing private and CD4 specificities.

Via the germline V gene, CDR1 is MNHEY and CDR2 SVGEGT. The CDR3 numbers 12 residues from cysteine through phenylalanine. Just CDR3 DNA is preserved here, 36 bases in frame from base 1. A case-control design nested within a healthcare worker cohort in London, UK, was used, with weekly nasopharyngeal swab PCR tests and blood sampling performed. Between 23 and 31 March 2020, the week of the UK lockdown, healthcare workers were enrolled and then followed up weekly for as long as 16 weeks. The receptor comes from an adult who was a healthcare worker with PCR-confirmed SARS-CoV-2 infection or an uninfected control (not recorded which). This chain joins TRBV6-2 or TRBV6-3 to TRBJ1-1; matching of 5 bases hints at TRBD1 as the D gene. What was sequenced was whole blood. The DNA is as follows: TGTGCCAGCAGCCCTCCGCGGGCAGGGCTGATCTTT. It translates to CASSPPRAGLIF.